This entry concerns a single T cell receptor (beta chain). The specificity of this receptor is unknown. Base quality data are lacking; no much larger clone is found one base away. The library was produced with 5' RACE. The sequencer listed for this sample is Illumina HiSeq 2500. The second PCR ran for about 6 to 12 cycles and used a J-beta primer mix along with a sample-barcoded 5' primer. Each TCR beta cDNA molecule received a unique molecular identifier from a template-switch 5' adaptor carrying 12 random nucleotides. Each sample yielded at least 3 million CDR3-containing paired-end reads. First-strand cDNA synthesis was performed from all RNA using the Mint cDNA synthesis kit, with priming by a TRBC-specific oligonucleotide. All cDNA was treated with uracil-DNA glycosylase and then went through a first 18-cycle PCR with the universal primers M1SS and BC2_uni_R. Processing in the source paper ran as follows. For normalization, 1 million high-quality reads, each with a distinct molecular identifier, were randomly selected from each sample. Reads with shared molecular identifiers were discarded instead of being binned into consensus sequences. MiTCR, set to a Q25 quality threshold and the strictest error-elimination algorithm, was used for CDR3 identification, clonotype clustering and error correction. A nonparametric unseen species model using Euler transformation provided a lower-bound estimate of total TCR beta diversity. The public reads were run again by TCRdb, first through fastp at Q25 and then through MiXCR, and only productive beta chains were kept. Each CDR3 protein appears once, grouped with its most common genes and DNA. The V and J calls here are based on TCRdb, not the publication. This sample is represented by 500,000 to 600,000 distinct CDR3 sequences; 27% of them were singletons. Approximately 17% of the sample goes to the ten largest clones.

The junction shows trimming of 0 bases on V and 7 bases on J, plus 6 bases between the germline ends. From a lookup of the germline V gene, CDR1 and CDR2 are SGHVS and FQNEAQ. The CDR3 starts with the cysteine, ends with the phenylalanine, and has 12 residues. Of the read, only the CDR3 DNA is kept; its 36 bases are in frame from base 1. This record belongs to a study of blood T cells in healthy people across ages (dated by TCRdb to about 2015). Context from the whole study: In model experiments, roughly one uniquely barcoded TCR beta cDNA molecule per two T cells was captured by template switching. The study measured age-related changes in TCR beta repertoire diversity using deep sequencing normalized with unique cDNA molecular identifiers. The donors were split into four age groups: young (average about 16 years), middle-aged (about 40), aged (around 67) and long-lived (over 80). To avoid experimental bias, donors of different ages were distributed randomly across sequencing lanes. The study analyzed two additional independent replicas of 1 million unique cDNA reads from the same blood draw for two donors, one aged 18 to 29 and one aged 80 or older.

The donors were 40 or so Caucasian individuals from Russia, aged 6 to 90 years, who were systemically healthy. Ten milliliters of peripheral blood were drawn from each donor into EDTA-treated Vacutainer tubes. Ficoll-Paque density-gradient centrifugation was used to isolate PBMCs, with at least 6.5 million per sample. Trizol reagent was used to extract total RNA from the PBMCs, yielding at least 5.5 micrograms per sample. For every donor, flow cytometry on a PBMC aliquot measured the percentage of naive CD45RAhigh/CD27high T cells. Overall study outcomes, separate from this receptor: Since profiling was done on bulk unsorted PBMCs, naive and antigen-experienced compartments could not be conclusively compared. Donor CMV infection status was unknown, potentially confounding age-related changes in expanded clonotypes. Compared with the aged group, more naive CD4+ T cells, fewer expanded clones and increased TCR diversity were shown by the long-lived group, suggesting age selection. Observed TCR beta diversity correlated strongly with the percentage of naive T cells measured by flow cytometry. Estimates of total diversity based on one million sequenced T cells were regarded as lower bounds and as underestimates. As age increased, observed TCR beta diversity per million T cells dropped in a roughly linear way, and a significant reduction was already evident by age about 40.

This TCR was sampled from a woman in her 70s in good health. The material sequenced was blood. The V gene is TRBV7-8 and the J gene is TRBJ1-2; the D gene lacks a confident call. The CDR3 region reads CASSLAEGGYTF. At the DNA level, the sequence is TGTGCCAGCAGCTTAGCTGAAGGTGGCTACACCTTC.